The clone carrying this T cell receptor beta chain has a handful of counts. The source of the sample is a study of identical twins. Germline loops: CDR1 MNHNS, CDR2 SASEGT. The CDR3 sequence is 16 residues long. The V and J ends lost 9 bases and 5 bases, in that order; junction bases with no gene match: 9. Each CDR3 protein gets one entry after TCRdb re-called the 5' RACE reads with MiXCR. The table has hundreds of thousands of distinct CDR3 sequences, 7.5% seen once. In addition, the sample was reused for a study of yellow fever vaccine responses in identical twins.

The V gene is TRBV6-1, the J gene TRBJ2-2; 13 bases map to TRBD2. The sample was memory (CD45RO+) T cells sorted from blood. The sequence was obtained from a woman under 30 in good health. Written as DNA, the CDR3 is TGTGCCAGTCTTCCACTAGCGGGAGGGAGGACCGGGGAGCTGTTTTTT. Encoded protein: CASLPLAGGRTGELFF.